This T cell receptor (beta chain) stems from a study of tumor-infiltrating lymphocytes in oesophageal squamous cell carcinoma. TCRdb reprocessed the PCR reads via MiXCR and lists one record per CDR3 protein. The sample holds about 10,000 distinct CDR3 sequences; approximately 64% are singletons and the top ten take around 29%. With 1 base removed from V and 8 bases from J, the gap between germline ends came to 3 bases. There are 11 residues in the CDR3. In germline, CDR1 is MDHEN, CDR2 SYDVKM. By proportion, this clonotype is medium-sized. The sequenced sample was esophageal tumor tissue. The sequence was collected from a female donor with esophageal squamous cell carcinoma. V gene TRBV28 combines with J gene TRBJ2-1; D unclear. The CDR3 DNA is TGTGCCAGCAGTTTATTGGATGAGCAGTTCTTC. It encodes CASSLLDEQFF.